The 27 T cell receptor beta chains in this list originate from one sample, sequenced in a study of blood T cell repertoires in COVID-19. Profiled with immunoSEQ multiplex PCR; TCRdb holds only in-frame clones, not every one. This table holds around 40,000 clones, approximately 85% found once. Sequenced input: peripheral blood. The receptors come from a man in his 70s with acute or convalescent COVID-19.

The chain employs TRBV28 and TRBJ1-2; perhaps TRBD1 as D (6 bases). Germline loops: CDR1 MDHEN, CDR2 SYDVKM. Trimming shortened V by 10 bases and J by 2 bases, and 17 bases separated the two germline ends. CDR3 length: 14 residues. This chain's CDR3 is CAIRSGQKNYGYTF. The DNA for the CDR3 is TGTGCCATCCGTTCTGGACAGAAGAACTATGGCTACACCTTC.

This chain connects TRBV29-1 to TRBJ2-1, with 7 positions matching TRBD2. CDR3 length: 13 amino acids. Per germline, CDR1 SQVTM and CDR2 ANQGSEA. V trimming: 4 bases; J trimming: 6 bases; junction bases outside the gene matches: 6. CDR3 nucleotides: TGCAGCGTTGGTGAACTAGCGCCCAATGAGCAGTTCTTC. Translated, it gives CSVGELAPNEQFF.

This chain connects TRBV24-1 to TRBJ1-5; tentatively, D is TRBD1 (5 bases). The germline V and J ends were trimmed by 2 bases and 2 bases, with 12 bases remaining between them. Germline loops: CDR1 KGHDR, CDR2 SFDVKD. The CDR3 extends over 16 amino acids. As DNA, the CDR3 is TGTGCCACCAGTGATTCTGAACAGGCTCGCAATCAGCCCCAGCATTTT. It translates to CATSDSEQARNQPQHF.

This chain connects TRBV19 to TRBJ1-1, with D possibly matching TRBD1 (6 bases). This CDR3 contains 17 residues. Germline assignment: CDR1 LNHDA and CDR2 SQIVND (reference sequence). V was shortened by 0 bases and J by 0 bases, with 14 bases between the two germline ends. The chain's CDR3 is CASSIDGYRAMNTEAFF. In DNA, the CDR3 is TGTGCCAGTAGTATAGATGGGTACAGGGCCATGAACACTGAAGCTTTCTTT.

The chain links TRBV7-9 to TRBJ2-5, with 7 nucleotides matching TRBD1. The V segment lost 0 bases and the J segment 5 bases; nucleotides outside the gene matches: 9. The CDR3 consists of 16 residues. The germline V gene has CDR1 SEHNR and CDR2 FQNEAQ (reference sequence). The CDR3 here is CASSLATQGRWETQYF. The CDR3 region has the DNA TGTGCCAGCAGCTTAGCGACACAGGGGAGATGGGAGACCCAGTACTTC.

The chain recombines TRBV6-1 with TRBJ2-3; 12 nucleotides align to TRBD2. Germline CDR1 and CDR2: MNHNS and SASEGT. With V trimmed by 2 bases and J by 4 bases, 7 bases remained unmatched. The CDR3 has 17 amino acids. CDR3 nucleotide sequence: TGTGCCAGCAGTGAAAGGGATGGACTAGCGGGACCAGATACGCAGTATTTT. It encodes CASSERDGLAGPDTQYF.

The chain employs TRBV28 and TRBJ1-6, with D unresolved. The CDR3 spans 14 residues. The germline V gene encodes CDR1 MDHEN and CDR2 SYDVKM. Trimming shortened V by 5 bases and J by 0 bases, and 5 bases separated the two germline ends. CDR3 sequence reads: CASSGSSYNSPLHF. The CDR3 nucleotides are TGTGCCAGCAGTGGCAGCTCCTATAATTCACCCCTCCACTTT.

The chain combines TRBV6-5 with TRBJ2-5; D is unclear. CDR1 and CDR2 (germline): MNHEY, SVGAGI. The CDR3 length is 13 residues. Trimming removed 2 bases at V and 4 bases at J, with 8 bases between. The CDR3 DNA sequence: TGTGCCAGCAGTTACGGCAGGTCAGAGACCCAGTACTTC. As protein: CASSYGRSETQYF.

This rearrangement joins TRBV19 to TRBJ2-2; D perhaps matches TRBD1 (6 bases). Between the trimmed V and J ends, which lost 11 bases and 4 bases, there was a span of 17 bases. Germline V gene sequence: CDR1 LNHDA, CDR2 SQIVND (reference sequence). This CDR3 contains 14 residues. The CDR3 sequence: CASRSGVATGELFF. CDR3 in DNA: TGTGCCTCGCGTTCAGGGGTTGCCACCGGGGAGCTGTTTTTT.

J is TRBJ1-5 and V is TRBV19; D not certain. Germline values: CDR1 LNHDA, CDR2 SQIVND (reference sequence). This CDR3 is built from 14 residues. Trimming took off 4 bases at V and 7 bases at J, with 14 bases between the two ends. The CDR3 loop is CASSTPSPGQPQHF. As DNA, the CDR3 is TGTGCCAGTAGTACCCCCTCGCCAGGCCAGCCCCAGCATTTT.

The chain joins TRBV7-2 to TRBJ2-3; D unresolved. The length of the CDR3 is 11 residues. Germline values: CDR1 SGHTA, CDR2 FQGNSA. V dropped 2 bases and J dropped 6 bases, with 3 bases sitting between them. The DNA for the CDR3 is TGTGCCAGCAGCTTACTGGATACGCAGTATTTT. Translation: CASSLLDTQYF.

The rearrangement joins TRBV3-1 (or the pseudogene TRBV3-2) to TRBJ2-2; 8 bases line up with TRBD2. The CDR3 extends over 15 amino acids. With V trimmed by 0 bases and J by 6 bases, 3 bases remained unmatched. In germline, CDR1 is LGHDT, CDR2 YNNKEL (reference sequence). In DNA, the CDR3 is TGTGCCAGCAGCCAAGAGGGACTAGTGGCCGGGGAGCTGTTTTTT. Translation: CASSQEGLVAGELFF.

This chain links TRBV9 with TRBJ2-7; D is possibly TRBD2 (6 bases). The CDR3 totals 16 residues. Germline V lookup: CDR1 SGDLS, CDR2 YYNGEE. V was clipped by 3 bases and J by 2 bases, with 18 bases between them. CDR3 amino acids: CASSAEGLSAPYEQYF. CDR3 DNA: TGTGCCAGCAGCGCTGAGGGACTTTCGGCCCCCTACGAGCAGTACTTC. Variable domain in full (rest from reference TRBV9 and TRBJ2-7): DSGVTQTPKHLITATGQRVTLRCSPRSGDLSVYWYQQSLDQGLQFLIQYYNGEERAKGNILERFSAQQFPDLHSELNLSSLELGDSALYFCASSAEGLSAPYEQYFGPGTRLTVT.

V usage is TRBV27 and J usage is TRBJ1-1; a possible D gene is TRBD1 (5 bases). Germline CDR1 reads MNHEY; CDR2 reads SMNVEV (reference sequence). The CDR3 spans 14 residues. V was cut by 4 bases and J by 1 base, with 10 bases left in between. CDR3 sequence (DNA): TGTGCCAGCAGTTCTTGGGGGGGGAACACTGAAGCTTTCTTT. Its translation is CASSSWGGNTEAFF.

This chain uses TRBV27 with TRBJ2-7; 9 bases are shared with TRBD2. Per germline, CDR1 MNHEY and CDR2 SMNVEV (reference sequence). This CDR3 is 16 amino acids long. The J segment lost 7 bases and the V segment lost 5 bases, leaving 15 bases of the junction unmatched. DNA for the CDR3: TGTGCCAGCAGTCCTCGGTGGGGGACTAGCTCTGGGGAGCAGTACTTC. It translates to CASSPRWGTSSGEQYF.

The gene calls are TRBV7-3 and TRBJ2-1; D may be TRBD1 (6 bases). Per the germline V gene, CDR1 is SGHTA and CDR2 is FQGTGA. Trimming shortened V by 0 bases and J by 10 bases, and 16 bases separated the two germline ends. CDR3 length equals 15 residues. CDR3 loop: CASSLTQQKGGEQFF. The CDR3 nucleotides read TGTGCCAGCAGCTTAACGCAGCAGAAAGGGGGAGAGCAGTTCTTC.

The rearrangement uses TRBV3-1 (or the pseudogene TRBV3-2) and TRBJ2-3, with 9 bases lining up with TRBD2. The CDR3 consists of 16 residues. The junction had 4 bases not matched to a gene; V was cut back by 1 base and J by 2 bases. The germline CDR1 and CDR2 sequences are LGHDT and YNNKEL (reference sequence). Written as DNA, the CDR3 is TGTGCCAGCAGCCAAGCTAGCGGGAATCCCACAGATACGCAGTATTTT. Its protein is CASSQASGNPTDTQYF.

This chain links TRBV6-6 with TRBJ1-3; TRBD1 matches at 7 bases. J lost 4 bases, V lost 0 bases, and 3 bases had no gene match. CDR1 MNHNY and CDR2 SVGAGI come from the germline V gene (reference sequence). This CDR3 contains 15 residues. Written as DNA, the CDR3 is TGTGCCAGCAGTTACTCCGCAGGGGGAGGAAACACCATATATTTT. Residues: CASSYSAGGGNTIYF.

The rearrangement joins TRBV6-6 to TRBJ1-1; no firm D call. V was shortened by 4 bases and J by 3 bases, with 6 bases between the two germline ends. CDR1 and CDR2 (germline): MNHNY, SVGAGI (reference sequence). This CDR3 has 12 residues. This chain's CDR3 is CASSSLYTEAFF. DNA for the CDR3: TGTGCCAGCAGTTCCTTATACACTGAAGCTTTCTTT.

This sequence joins TRBV6-5 and TRBJ2-3, with a possible D match to TRBD1 (6 bases). The ends were cut back, 3 bases at V and 1 base at J, with 11 bases in the middle. Germline lookup yields CDR1 MNHEY and CDR2 SVGAGI. This CDR3 is 15 amino acids long. This CDR3 is CASSYGDTGTDTQYF. CDR3 coding DNA: TGTGCCAGCAGTTATGGGGACACAGGCACAGATACGCAGTATTTT.

V usage is TRBV9 and J usage is TRBJ2-1, with D possibly being TRBD2 (6 bases). Germline lookup yields CDR1 SGDLS and CDR2 YYNGEE. The V and J ends lost 3 bases and 0 bases respectively, with 19 bases between them. The CDR3 has 18 residues. The CDR3 DNA reads as TGTGCCAGCAGCGCCCAACCCGGGACTTACAGCTCCTACAATGAGCAGTTCTTC. It codes for CASSAQPGTYSSYNEQFF.

With regard to this clone: Because the CDR3's place on the DNA is in doubt, the DNA is left out and the CDR3 is given as listed by TCRdb. The gene calls are TRBV7-9 and TRBJ1-2; the D call in the table, TRBD1, was not verified against the DNA. CDR1 and CDR2 (germline): SEHNR, FQNEAQ (reference sequence). The CDR3 is 12 residues long, ends included. The CDR3 here is CASILDRGGYTF.

V is TRBV10-1 and J is TRBJ1-1; D might be TRBD1 (6 bases). The germline V gene encodes CDR1 WNHNN and CDR2 SYGVQD (reference sequence). V dropped 3 bases and J dropped 6 bases, with 14 bases sitting between them. The CDR3 runs to 14 residues. CDR3 in amino acids: CASSEGGPPAEAFF. CDR3 coding DNA: TGCGCCAGCAGTGAAGGGGGTCCGCCGGCTGAAGCTTTCTTT.

This rearrangement joins TRBV28 to TRBJ2-1; 7 nucleotides line up with TRBD1. V shed 3 bases, J shed 4 bases, and the junction held 9 bases outside the gene matches. This CDR3 region has 16 residues. Germline CDR1 is MDHEN and CDR2 is SYDVKM. CDR3 nucleotides: TGTGCCAGCAGTTTTAAAGGGGGCCGAGGGTACAATGAGCAGTTCTTC. As protein: CASSFKGGRGYNEQFF.

This sequence joins TRBV9 and TRBJ2-1; 8 nucleotides match TRBD1. V gave up 3 bases and J gave up 7 bases; unmatched junction bases: 9. The CDR3 has 15 amino acids. Germline V gene data show CDR1 as SGDLS and CDR2 as YYNGEE. The CDR3 is CASSGGGTGGNEQFF. DNA for the CDR3: TGTGCCAGCAGCGGGGGCGGGACAGGCGGGAATGAGCAGTTCTTC.

This clone has just one count. The chain uses TRBV7-2 and TRBJ2-7; 13 nucleotides align to TRBD2. From germline, CDR1 is SGHTA and CDR2 FQGNSA. The CDR3 extends over 13 amino acids. Trimming removed 6 bases from V and 6 bases from J; junction bases left unmatched: 2. The CDR3 spells CASRGLAGSEQYF. In DNA form, the CDR3 reads TGTGCCAGCAGGGGACTAGCGGGAAGCGAGCAGTACTTC.

V and J are TRBV5-3 and TRBJ2-7; 10 nucleotides align to TRBD2. TRBV5-3 is flagged as an ORF with uncertain function. The V segment lost 0 bases and the J segment 2 bases; nucleotides outside the gene matches: 5. This CDR3 spans 16 amino acids. The CDR3 is CARSLGASGSPYEQYF. The CDR3 nucleotides read TGTGCCAGAAGCTTGGGGGCTAGCGGGAGCCCCTACGAGCAGTACTTC.